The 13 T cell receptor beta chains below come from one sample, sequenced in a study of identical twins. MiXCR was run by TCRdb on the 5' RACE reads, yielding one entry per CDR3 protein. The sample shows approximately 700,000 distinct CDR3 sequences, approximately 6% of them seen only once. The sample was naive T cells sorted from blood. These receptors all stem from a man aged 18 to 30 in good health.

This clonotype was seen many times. DNA for the CDR3: TGTGCCAGCAGTCCATCCTTAGCCTATGGCTACACCTTC. Protein: CASSPSLAYGYTF. V and J are TRBV12-3 or TRBV12-4 and TRBJ1-2; D uncertain. The CDR3 has 13 amino acids. Trimming pared 5 bases from V and 4 bases from J, leaving 11 bases between.

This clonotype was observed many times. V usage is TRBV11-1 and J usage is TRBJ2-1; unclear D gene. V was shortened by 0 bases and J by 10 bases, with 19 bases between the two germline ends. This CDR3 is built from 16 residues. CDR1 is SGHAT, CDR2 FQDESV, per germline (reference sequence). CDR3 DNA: TGTGCCAGCAGCTTAGCGGTTCGAGACGGTGTGGGGGAGCAGTTCTTC. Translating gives CASSLAVRDGVGEQFF.

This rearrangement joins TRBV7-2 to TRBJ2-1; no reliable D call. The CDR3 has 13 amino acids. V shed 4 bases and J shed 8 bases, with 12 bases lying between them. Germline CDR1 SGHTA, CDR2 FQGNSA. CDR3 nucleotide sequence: TGTGCCAGCAGCTCCCCACTAATCCATGAGCAGTTCTTC. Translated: CASSSPLIHEQFF.

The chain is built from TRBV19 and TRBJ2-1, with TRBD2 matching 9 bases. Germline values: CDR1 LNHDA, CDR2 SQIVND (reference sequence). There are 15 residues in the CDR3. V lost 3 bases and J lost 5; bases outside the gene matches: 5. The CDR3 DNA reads TGTGCCAGTAGTATTTTGGCTAGCGGGAACAATGAGCAGTTCTTC. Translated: CASSILASGNNEQFF.

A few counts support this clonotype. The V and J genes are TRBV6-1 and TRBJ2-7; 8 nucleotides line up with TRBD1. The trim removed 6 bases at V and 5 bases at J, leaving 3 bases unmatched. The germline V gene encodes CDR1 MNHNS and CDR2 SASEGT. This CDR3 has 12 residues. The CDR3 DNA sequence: TGTGCCAGCAGCCTACAGGGGGACGAGCAGTACGTC. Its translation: CASSLQGDEQYV.

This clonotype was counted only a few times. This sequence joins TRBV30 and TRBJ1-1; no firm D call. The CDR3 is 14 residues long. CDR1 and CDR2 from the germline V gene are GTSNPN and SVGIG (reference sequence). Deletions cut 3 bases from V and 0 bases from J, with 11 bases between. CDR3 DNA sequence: TGTGCCTGGAGACCTGGACCCCTGAACACTGAAGCTTTCTTT. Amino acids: CAWRPGPLNTEAFF.

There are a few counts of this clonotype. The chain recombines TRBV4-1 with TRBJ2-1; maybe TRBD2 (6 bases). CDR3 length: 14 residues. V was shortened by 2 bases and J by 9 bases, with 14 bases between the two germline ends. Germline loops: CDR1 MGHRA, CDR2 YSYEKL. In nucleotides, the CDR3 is TGCGCCAGCAGCCAACGGGACTCCGGCAGTGAGCAGTTCTTC. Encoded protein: CASSQRDSGSEQFF.

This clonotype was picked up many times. The CDR3 here is CASSQVRLAGADTQYF. In DNA, the CDR3 is TGTGCCAGCAGCCAAGTTCGACTAGCGGGAGCAGATACGCAGTATTTT. The genes are TRBV4-2 and TRBJ2-3; 12 nucleotides line up with TRBD2. CDR1 is LGHNA, CDR2 YNFKEQ, per germline. The length of the CDR3 is 16 residues. The J segment lost 4 bases and the V segment lost 1 base, leaving 3 bases of the junction unmatched.

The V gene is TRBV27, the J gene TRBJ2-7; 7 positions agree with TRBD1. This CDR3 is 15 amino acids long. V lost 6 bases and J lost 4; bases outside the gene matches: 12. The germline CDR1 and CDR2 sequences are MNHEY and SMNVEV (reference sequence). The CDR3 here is CASRPNRDRAYEQYV. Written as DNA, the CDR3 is TGTGCCAGCAGGCCAAACCGGGACAGAGCTTACGAGCAGTACGTC.

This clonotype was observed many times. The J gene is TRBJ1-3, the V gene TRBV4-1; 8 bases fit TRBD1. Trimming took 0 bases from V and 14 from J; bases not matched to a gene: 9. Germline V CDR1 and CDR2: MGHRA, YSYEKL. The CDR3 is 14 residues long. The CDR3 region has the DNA TGCGCCAGCAGCCAAGAGGACAGGGCGCTGTCTCTATATTTT. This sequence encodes CASSQEDRALSLYF.

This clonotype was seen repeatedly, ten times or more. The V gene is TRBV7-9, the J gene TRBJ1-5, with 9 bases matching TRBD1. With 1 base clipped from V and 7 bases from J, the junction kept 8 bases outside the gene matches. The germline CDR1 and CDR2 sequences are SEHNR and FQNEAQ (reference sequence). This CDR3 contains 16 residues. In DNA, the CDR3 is TGTGCCAGCAGCTTAGAAGGGGGGACAGGGAGGCAGCCCCAGCATTTT. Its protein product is CASSLEGGTGRQPQHF.

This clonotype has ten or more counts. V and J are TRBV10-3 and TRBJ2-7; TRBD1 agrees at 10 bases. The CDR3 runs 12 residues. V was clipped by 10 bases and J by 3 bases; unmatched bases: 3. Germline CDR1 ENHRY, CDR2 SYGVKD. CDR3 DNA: TGTGCCACCCGGGACAGGGGCTACGAGCAGTACGTC. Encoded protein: CATRDRGYEQYV.

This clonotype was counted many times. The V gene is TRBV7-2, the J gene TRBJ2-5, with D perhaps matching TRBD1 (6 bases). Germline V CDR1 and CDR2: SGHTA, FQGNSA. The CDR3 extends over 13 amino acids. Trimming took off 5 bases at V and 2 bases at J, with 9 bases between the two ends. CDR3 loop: CASSRGHQETQYF. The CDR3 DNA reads TGTGCCAGCAGCCGGGGACATCAAGAGACCCAGTACTTC.